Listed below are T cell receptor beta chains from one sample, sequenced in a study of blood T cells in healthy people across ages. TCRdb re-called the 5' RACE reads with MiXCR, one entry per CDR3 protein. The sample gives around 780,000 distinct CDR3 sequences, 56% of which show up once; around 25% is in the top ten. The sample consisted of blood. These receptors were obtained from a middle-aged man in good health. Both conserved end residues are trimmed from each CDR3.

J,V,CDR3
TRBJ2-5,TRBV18,ASSPRRLEETQY
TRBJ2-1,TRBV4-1,ASGLRQGSYNEQF
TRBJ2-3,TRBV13,ASSFWGGDSTDTQY
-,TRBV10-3,AISERSMGIKETQY
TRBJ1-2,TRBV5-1,ASSVAQSYGYT
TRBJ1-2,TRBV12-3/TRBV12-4,ASSAFPGDYGYT
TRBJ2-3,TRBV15,ATSRDYRAGVGAIRSTDTQY
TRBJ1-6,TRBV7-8,ASLRDRSNSPLH
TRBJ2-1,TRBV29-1,SVHHREVHSLSYEQF
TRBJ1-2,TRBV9,ASRSRSYGYT
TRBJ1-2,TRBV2,ASQTGVGWYGYT
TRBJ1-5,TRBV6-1,ASGRDRGPQH
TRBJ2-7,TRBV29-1,SANGAGQRPYEQY
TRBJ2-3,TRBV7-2,ASSFERPGTDTQY
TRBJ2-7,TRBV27,ASSSGQGWEQY
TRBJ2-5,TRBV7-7,ASSSRAEKETQY
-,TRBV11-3,AGSLRGTGGNEQY
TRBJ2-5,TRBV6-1,ASRGTPQYQETQY
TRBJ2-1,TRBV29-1,SAQAGGNNEQF
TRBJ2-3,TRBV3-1,ASSQDPRTTPGQGPTDTQY
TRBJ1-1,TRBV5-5,ASSGGVGTEAF
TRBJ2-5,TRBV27,ASSPGTSGETQY
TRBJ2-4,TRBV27,ASSLSAGEAKNIQY
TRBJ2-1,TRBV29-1,SVEVGVGSYNEQF
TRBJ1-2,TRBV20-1,SARDHKGRYGYT
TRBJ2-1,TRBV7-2,ASSPQVAERGYNEQF
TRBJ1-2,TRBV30,AGPDRPNQGGYT
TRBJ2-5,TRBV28,ASSPGLEQETQY
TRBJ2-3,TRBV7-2,ASSSVPEAHTQY
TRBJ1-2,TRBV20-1,SARRAMGTAINYGYT
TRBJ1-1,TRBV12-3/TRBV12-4,ASSFRGKVMNTEAF
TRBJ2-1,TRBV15,ATSHDGNNEQF
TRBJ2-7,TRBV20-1,SARSGFSYEQY
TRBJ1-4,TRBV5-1,ASSPGQADATNEKLF
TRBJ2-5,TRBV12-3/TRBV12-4,ASSGSGVRGGEQY
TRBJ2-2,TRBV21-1,ASSNRKDRGRPGELF
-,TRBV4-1,ASSQEIRQGYEQY
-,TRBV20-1,SAPTKPLTGGVYEQY
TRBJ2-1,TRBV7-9,AIEKGGDSTYNEQF
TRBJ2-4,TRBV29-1,SVKPTGGQNIQY
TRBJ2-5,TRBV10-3,AISESEQTQY
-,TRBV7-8,ASSFRVAEQY
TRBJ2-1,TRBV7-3,ASSSRVGRGGGNEQF
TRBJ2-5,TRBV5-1,ASSFPRDSSQETQY
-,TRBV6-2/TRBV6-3,ASRRTGAYNEQY
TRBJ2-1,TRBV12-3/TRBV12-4,ASSVASGVFEQF
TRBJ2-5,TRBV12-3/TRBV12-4,ASRPGTGVQETQY
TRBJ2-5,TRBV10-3,AISESLVSETQY
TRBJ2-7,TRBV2,ASSDNTGGSEQY
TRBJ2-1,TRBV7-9,ASSLFPLGRRSSNEQF
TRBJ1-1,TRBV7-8,ASSPYGTGVNTEAF
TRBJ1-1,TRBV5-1,ATAGEAF
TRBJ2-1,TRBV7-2,ASSRNRGGNEQF
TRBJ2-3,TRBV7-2,ASSFPGAGGSGDTQY
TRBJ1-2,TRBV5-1,VSSLRRQSKSDGYT
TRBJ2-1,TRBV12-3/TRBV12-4,ASSKAGASRLNEQF
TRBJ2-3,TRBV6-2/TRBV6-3,ASSLIPQGASTDTQY